This note documents a single TCR beta chain sequence. Its antigen remains unidentified. This sample is drawn from a study of CD8+CD57+ T cells in acquired aplastic anemia. Background on the study: Sorted CD4+ and CD8+ cells yielded DNA averaging around 3 ug.

Trimming stripped 1 base from V and 0 bases from J, with 15 bases between. CDR1 is ENHRY and CDR2 is SYGVKD in the germline V gene. CDR3 length: 18 amino acids. Study results and limitations: Both patients and controls carried the same twenty-nine CD8+ CDR3 sequences.

TCR beta VDJ and CDR3 profiling used genomic DNA as template. Using its own MiXCR run on the reads, TCRdb lists one record per CDR3 protein. This sample yields 86,000 or so distinct CDR3 sequences, of which approximately 46% are seen a single time; 66% belongs to the top ten. Input material: sorted CD4+, CD8+, or CD8+CD57+ T cells (not recorded which) from PBMCs. This chain joins TRBV10-3 and TRBJ2-2; D perhaps matches TRBD1 (5 bases). This clonotype was obtained from a human donor in good health, serving as a control. The DNA for the CDR3 is TGTGCCATCAGTGAGTGGGGCAGACTTTTGACGAACACCGGGGAGCTGTTTTTT. As protein: CAISEWGRLLTNTGELFF.